Shown below are 14 T cell receptor beta chains from a single sample sequenced in a study of molecular identifiers for immune sequencing clone quantification. Using its own MiXCR run on the PCR reads, TCRdb lists one record per CDR3 protein. The repertoire holds approximately 630,000 distinct CDR3 sequences, with roughly 25% as singletons. The sample was naive CD8+ T cells from blood, with Jurkat cell RNA spiked in. Subset specified: FACS-sorted CD8+CD4-CCR7+CD45RA+ naive T cells. Receptors originate from a human donor in good health. Some libraries in this study had Jurkat cell RNA spiked in.

The J gene is TRBJ1-4, the V gene TRBV20-1, with D possibly being TRBD1 (5 bases). Trimming took 1 base from V and 0 from J, leaving 12 bases between them. The CDR3 extends over 16 amino acids. The germline gives CDR1 DFQATT, CDR2 SNEGSKA (reference sequence). The CDR3 nucleotides are TGCAGTGCTAGAGGTGGACATCTTGCAACTAATGAAAAACTGTTTTTT. Its translation: CSARGGHLATNEKLFF.

There are a few counts of this clonotype. The chain has TRBV6-2 or TRBV6-3 and TRBJ2-4, with 12 bases fitting TRBD2. Germline V gives CDR1 MNHEY, CDR2 SVGEGT. The CDR3 is made up of 17 amino acids. V shed 8 bases and J 4 bases; nucleotides not matched to a gene: 12. This chain's CDR3 is CASGPRLAGVRKNIQYF. The CDR3, as DNA: TGTGCCAGCGGCCCCAGACTAGCGGGAGTCCGAAAAAACATTCAGTACTTC.

Notes on this clonotype: A read error may be the cause here, since a much bigger clone is one base away. The V and J genes are TRBV3-1 and TRBJ2-2, with TRBD1 matching 7 bases. Germline values: CDR1 LGHDT, CDR2 YNNKEL (reference sequence). The CDR3 covers 16 residues. CDR3 sequence (DNA): TGTGCCAGCAGCCAATCCTGGGACAGATACACCGGGGAGCTGGTTTTT. Protein: CASSQSWDRYTGELVF.

This clonotype was counted a single time. The junction differs from germline at one of its ends, possibly a read error. The chain couples TRBV2 to TRBJ2-7; the match to TRBD2 covers 7 bases. CDR3 size: 14 residues. CDR1 is SNHLY, CDR2 FYNNEI, per germline. CDR3 in DNA: TGTGCCGGCAGCGCCCCGACTAGCAGCTACGAGCAGTACTTC. This encodes CAGSAPTSSYEQYF.

For this clonotype: One end of the junction is discordant with germline, which a read error may explain. This chain links TRBV7-9 with TRBJ2-5; D could derive from TRBD1 or TRBD2 (7 bases each). Germline values: CDR1 SEHNR, CDR2 FQNEAQ (reference sequence). The CDR3 is made up of 13 amino acids. DNA of the CDR3: TGTGCCGGCAGCCCCCAGGGGGGGCCCCTCCAGTACTTC. Its protein product is CAGSPQGGPLQYF.

This clonotype was seen only a few times. The chain is built from TRBV5-6 and TRBJ2-1, with TRBD2 matching 7 bases. The V and J ends lost 0 bases and 3 bases, in that order; junction bases with no gene match: 0. CDR3 size: 14 residues. Germline CDR1 reads SGHDT; CDR2 reads YYEEEE. The CDR3 DNA reads TGTGCCAGCAGCTTGGCTAGCGGCTACAATGAGCAGTTCTTC. This codes for CASSLASGYNEQFF.

V and J are TRBV6-1 and TRBJ2-2, with a tentative D call TRBD2 (6 bases). Trimming cost V 6 bases and J 3 bases, with 20 bases left between them. CDR1 and CDR2 from the germline V gene are MNHNS and SASEGT. The CDR3 has 17 residues. The CDR3 here is CASSPWNGRGDTGELFF. The DNA of the CDR3 is TGTGCCAGCAGCCCTTGGAACGGGAGAGGCGACACCGGGGAGCTGTTTTTT.

Notes on this clonotype: A read error may be the cause here, since a much bigger clone is one base away. V gene TRBV4-3 combines with J gene TRBJ2-7; TRBD2 matches 12 bases. The length of the CDR3 is 16 residues. Germline CDR1 LGHNA, CDR2 YSLEER. The CDR3, as DNA: TGCGCCTGCAGCCAAGATGGTCTAGCGGGAGGGTACGAGCAGTACTTC. Its protein is CACSQDGLAGGYEQYF.

This clonotype has only a few counts. The chain links TRBV28 to TRBJ2-5; 9 bases map to TRBD1. The junction had 5 bases not matched to a gene; V was cut back by 6 bases and J by 3 bases. The CDR3 loop spans 14 amino acids. Germline loops: CDR1 MDHEN, CDR2 SYDVKM. CDR3 in DNA: TGTGCCAGCAGGACGGGACAGGGAGAAGAGACCCAGTACTTC. Protein: CASRTGQGEETQYF.

This clonotype was counted a few times. Its ends do not fully match the called genes, so a read error is possible. The chain joins TRBV5-3 to TRBJ2-1, with D tentatively TRBD2 (6 bases). TRBV5-3 is reported as an ORF; its role is uncertain. The length of the CDR3 is 16 residues. CDR3 region: CASSLSTGGSYNEQFF. The CDR3 DNA reads as TGTGCCAGCAGCTTGAGCACCGGGGGCTCCTACAATGAGCAGTTCTTC.

A few counts support this clonotype. The chain is built from TRBV6-5 and TRBJ2-2, with D unclear. The CDR3 is made up of 15 amino acids. Between the trimmed V and J ends, which lost 6 bases and 0 bases, there was a span of 11 bases. Germline V gives CDR1 MNHEY, CDR2 SVGAGI. CDR3: CASSLRYSNTGELFF. DNA of the CDR3: TGTGCCAGCAGCCTTCGTTACTCGAACACCGGGGAGCTGTTTTTT.

On this clonotype: This may be a read error, as it is one base from a much larger clone. A read error is likely, as this CDR3 ends without the conserved phenylalanine or tryptophan. The DNA is omitted, as the CDR3 cannot be located on it reliably, and the CDR3 follows TCRdb's listing. V is TRBV5-6 and J is TRBJ2-7; the D call of TRBD2 is as the table states it, not checked on the DNA. The CDR3 is 9 residues long, counting both termini. Germline loops: CDR1 SGHDT, CDR2 YYEEEE. The CDR3 loop reads CASSLESAL.

This clonotype was recorded many times. The rearrangement joins TRBV4-1 to TRBJ2-1, with D possibly TRBD1 on 5 matching bases. Germline CDR1 is MGHRA and CDR2 is YSYEKL. V lost 0 bases, J lost 1 base, and 7 bases lay in between. The CDR3 runs to 15 residues. CDR3 loop: CASSQEQGSYNEQFF. CDR3 in DNA: TGCGCCAGCAGCCAAGAGCAGGGTTCCTACAATGAGCAGTTCTTC.

This clonotype was picked up many times. V is TRBV6-5 and J is TRBJ1-5; TRBD1 matches 9 bases. Germline lookup yields CDR1 MNHEY and CDR2 SVGAGI. CDR3 size: 14 residues. Trimming took 6 bases from V and 4 from J; bases not matched to a gene: 4. The CDR3 loop is CASSRTGVNQPQHF. The CDR3 DNA reads as TGTGCCAGCAGCCGGACAGGGGTTAATCAGCCCCAGCATTTT.